This TCR beta chain originates from a study of T cell responses to AZD1222 COVID-19 vaccine. TCRdb's copy holds only in-frame clones and misses some; the assay was immunoSEQ multiplex PCR. The data hold roughly 140,000 clones, with about 91% observed a single time. Broader study findings: Spike as a whole was targeted by vaccine-associated CD4 TCRs, dominant at 160-218 and 743-854. Repertoires were obtained only post-peak T cell response. Baseline seropositives among AZD1222 recipients totaled only 5 or 6.

Of note for this clone: The antigen is not known.

Germline CDR1 reads SGHRS; CDR2 reads YFSETQ. Trimming at V came to 1 base and at J to 6 bases, leaving 11 bases not matched to a gene. This CDR3 spans 18 amino acids. The rearrangement uses TRBV5-1 and TRBJ2-6; TRBD1 matches at 9 bases. This TCR came from an adult in good health. This specimen was peripheral blood, taken on day 0 of AZD1222 vaccination. The CDR3 region is CASSLSGTGTPPANVLTF. In nucleotides, the CDR3 is TGCGCCAGCAGCTTGTCAGGGACAGGGACACCCCCGGCCAACGTCCTGACTTTC. The full variable domain, in which reference TRBV5-1 and TRBJ2-6 provide the parts outside the CDR3, is KAGVTQTPRYLIKTRGQQVTLSCSPISGHRSVSWYQQTPGQGLQFLFEYFSETQRNKGNFPGRFSGRQFSNSRSEMNVSTLELGDSALYLCASSLSGTGTPPANVLTFGAGSRLTVL.